The 28 T cell receptor beta chains listed next were all sequenced from one sample in a study of T-cell reconstitution after alpha-beta-depleted transplantation in children. Preparing the TCRbeta library involved the use of unique molecular identifiers. TCRdb reanalysed the PCR reads using MiXCR and keeps one entry per CDR3 protein. This table has 780,000 or so distinct CDR3 sequences, approximately 15% appearing once. Sequenced here: PBMCs, mostly from graft donor cells, sampled 360 days after TCRalphabeta/CD19-depleted stem cell transplant. Every receptor here comes from a male patient younger than 18 who had a stem cell transplant for acute lymphoblastic leukemia, so the T cells may come from the graft donor.

This clonotype was seen a few times. V gene TRBV6-2 or TRBV6-3 combines with J gene TRBJ2-7; 9 positions agree with TRBD2. Germline assignment: CDR1 MNHEY and CDR2 SVGEGT. This CDR3 contains 14 residues. V gave up 10 bases and J gave up 5 bases; unmatched junction bases: 12. The CDR3 sequence: CAIVTSGEDHEQYF. The DNA of the CDR3 is TGTGCCATAGTGACTAGCGGAGAAGACCACGAGCAGTACTTC.

Regarding this clonotype: The conserved closing phenylalanine or tryptophan is absent in this CDR3, likely reflecting a read error. The rearrangement links TRBV12-3 or TRBV12-4 to TRBJ2-7, with no clear D. The germline V and J ends were trimmed by 3 bases and 3 bases, with 6 bases remaining between them. This CDR3 region has 12 residues. The CDR3 DNA reads as TGTGCCAGCAGTTTGAAGGGCTACGAGCAGTACTAC. Its protein product is CASSLKGYEQYY.

This clonotype was recorded many times. The gene calls are TRBV3-1 and TRBJ2-5; D may be TRBD1 or TRBD2 (6 bases each). The CDR3 runs 14 residues. Germline V gives CDR1 LGHDT, CDR2 YNNKEL (reference sequence). The V end was cut by 4 bases, the J end by 4 bases, with 13 bases between. The CDR3, as DNA: TGTGCCAGCAGCCCCTCCGGAGGGGGAGAGACCCAGTACTTC. Amino acids: CASSPSGGGETQYF.

This chain joins TRBV28 and TRBJ2-7; 16 bases match TRBD2. With 10 bases clipped from V and 3 bases from J, the junction kept 6 bases outside the gene matches. The CDR3 is made up of 15 amino acids. Germline V gene sequence: CDR1 MDHEN, CDR2 SYDVKM. CDR3 bases: TGTGCCACGTGGGGGACTAGCGGGAGGGTCTACGAGCAGTACTTC. It translates to CATWGTSGRVYEQYF.

The rearrangement uses TRBV6-5 and TRBJ1-1; 8 bases are a match to TRBD1. CDR3 size: 14 residues. Germline V CDR1 and CDR2: MNHEY, SVGAGI. The J segment lost 4 bases and the V segment lost 0 bases, leaving 1 base of the junction unmatched. The CDR3 coding sequence is TGTGCCAGCAGTTACTCGGGGACAGGCACTGAAGCTTTCTTT. This encodes CASSYSGTGTEAFF.

This clonotype has a handful of counts. The chain employs TRBV24-1 and TRBJ1-2; D is undetermined. This CDR3 is built from 14 residues. V shed 2 bases and J shed 3 bases, with 9 bases lying between them. Germline CDR1 is KGHDR and CDR2 is SFDVKD. The chain's CDR3 is CATSDSRTDYGYTF. CDR3 sequence (DNA): TGTGCCACCAGTGATTCGAGAACGGACTATGGCTACACCTTC.

This clonotype was counted between two and nine times. The J gene is TRBJ2-3, the V gene TRBV4-3, with a weak D call TRBD1 (5 bases). CDR3 length equals 15 residues. Trimming removed 4 bases from V and 6 bases from J, with 17 bases in between. Per germline, CDR1 LGHNA and CDR2 YSLEER. The CDR3 loop is CASSRPGAGLDTQYF. CDR3 DNA: TGCGCCAGCAGCCGACCTGGGGCAGGGCTTGATACGCAGTATTTT.

The chain couples TRBV29-1 to TRBJ2-3, with a weak D call TRBD1 (6 bases). Germline V gene sequence: CDR1 SQVTM, CDR2 ANQGSEA. V was clipped by 6 bases and J by 0 bases, with 13 bases between them. The CDR3 length is 14 residues. The CDR3 sequence: CSVRGLASTDTQYF. The CDR3 coding sequence is TGCAGCGTCAGGGGCCTTGCGAGCACAGATACGCAGTATTTT.

J is TRBJ1-5 and V is TRBV2; TRBD1 agrees at 7 bases. V was pared by 7 bases and J by 4 bases, with 4 bases of the junction left unmatched. The length of the CDR3 is 13 residues. The V gene's germline CDR1 is SNHLY and CDR2 FYNNEI. CDR3 nucleotide sequence: TGTGCCAGCATTGACAGGGTGAATCAGCCCCAGCATTTT. This codes for CASIDRVNQPQHF. Drawing the rest from reference TRBV2 and TRBJ1-5, the complete variable domain is EPEVTQTPSHQVTQMGQEVILRCVPISNHLYFYWYRQILGQKVEFLVSFYNNEISEKSEIFDDQFSVERPDGSNFTLKIRSTKLEDSAMYFCASIDRVNQPQHFGDGTRLSIL.

The chain uses TRBV12-3 or TRBV12-4 and TRBJ2-7; TRBD2 might be the D (6 bases). With 3 bases removed from V and 6 bases from J, the gap between germline ends came to 15 bases. This CDR3 has 14 residues. The CDR3 DNA follows: TGTGCCAGCAGTTTGGACTACCCTCTAGGCGAGCAGTACTTC. Its translation is CASSLDYPLGEQYF.

The chain has TRBV7-9 and TRBJ2-6, with D perhaps TRBD1 (6 bases). V dropped 1 base and J dropped 0 bases, with 10 bases sitting between them. This CDR3 comprises 17 residues. The germline V gene encodes CDR1 SEHNR and CDR2 FQNEAQ (reference sequence). The CDR3 nucleotides read TGTGCCAGCAGCTTAGGGACAGCATTCTCTGGGGCCAACGTCCTGACTTTC. Its translation is CASSLGTAFSGANVLTF.

V gene TRBV5-6 combines with J gene TRBJ1-2; maybe TRBD1 (6 bases). CDR1 is SGHDT and CDR2 is YYEEEE in the germline V gene. The CDR3 sequence is 16 residues long. Trimming shortened V by 3 bases and J by 5 bases, and 20 bases separated the two germline ends. The CDR3: CASSWTDASNLYGYTF. The CDR3 DNA sequence: TGTGCCAGCAGCTGGACAGACGCCAGCAACTTATATGGCTACACCTTC. Full variable domain (missing parts from reference TRBV5-6 and TRBJ1-2): DAGVTQSPTHLIKTRGQQVTLRCSPKSGHDTVSWYQQALGQGPQFIFQYYEEEERQRGNFPDRFSGHQFPNYSSELNVNALLLGDSALYLCASSWTDASNLYGYTFGSGTRLTVV.

This CDR3 is CASSLAPFIRDRGDGYTF. The CDR3 DNA reads TGTGCCAGCAGCTTAGCCCCCTTTATACGGGACAGGGGGGATGGCTACACCTTC. The chain is built from TRBV11-1 and TRBJ1-2; 11 bases fit TRBD1. This CDR3 is 18 amino acids long. CDR1 and CDR2 (germline): SGHAT, FQDESV (reference sequence). J gave up 6 bases and V 0 bases, and 12 bases lay outside the gene matches.

V usage is TRBV7-9 and J usage is TRBJ1-2; 7 bases fit TRBD1. Losses at the gene ends were 4 bases for V and 0 bases for J; bases not matched to a gene: 11. The germline V gene has CDR1 SEHNR and CDR2 FQNEAQ (reference sequence). This CDR3 spans 17 amino acids. The CDR3 protein is CASSSGGHRGSNYGYTF. The CDR3 DNA sequence: TGTGCCAGCAGCTCAGGGGGGCACAGGGGTTCTAACTATGGCTACACCTTC.

This clonotype was seen a few times. This chain uses TRBV5-5 with TRBJ2-2; 7 bases align to TRBD2. Germline CDR1 reads SGHKS; CDR2 reads YYEKEE (reference sequence). The J segment lost 7 bases and the V segment lost 0 bases, leaving 9 bases of the junction unmatched. The CDR3 is 16 residues long. DNA for the CDR3: TGTGCCAGCAGCTTGGTCACCGGGACTACTGACGGGGAGCTGTTTTTT. Protein: CASSLVTGTTDGELFF. Variable domain in full (rest from reference TRBV5-5 and TRBJ2-2): DAGVTQSPTHLIKTRGQQVTLRCSPISGHKSVSWYQQVLGQGPQFIFQYYEKEERGRGNFPDRFSARQFPNYSSELNVNALLLGDSALYLCASSLVTGTTDGELFFGEGSRLTVL.

This clonotype was seen many times. The CDR3 DNA reads TGTGCCAGCAGTTACCGGGGGACCGGGGAGCTGTTTTTT. Its translation: CASSYRGTGELFF. V usage is TRBV6-5 and J usage is TRBJ2-2; the D gene is possibly TRBD2 (6 bases). Per the germline V gene, CDR1 is MNHEY and CDR2 is SVGAGI. V was pared by 2 bases and J by 5 bases, with 6 bases between. There are 13 residues in the CDR3.

This clonotype was counted a few times. The chain recombines TRBV7-2 with TRBJ1-3, with a tentative D call TRBD1 (6 bases). This CDR3 has 15 residues. Between the trimmed V and J ends, which lost 4 bases and 0 bases, there was a span of 10 bases. CDR1 is SGHTA, CDR2 FQGNSA, per germline. The chain's CDR3 is CASSWGPYSGNTIYF. The CDR3 DNA sequence: TGTGCCAGCAGCTGGGGGCCCTACTCTGGAAACACCATATATTTT.

In the case of this clonotype: A much larger clone differs by one base, so this may be a read error. The missing conserved phenylalanine or tryptophan at the end of this CDR3 makes a read error likely. This rearrangement joins TRBV5-1 to TRBJ2-7, with 7 bases matching TRBD1. This CDR3 region has 15 residues. The J segment lost 0 bases and the V segment lost 2 bases, leaving 5 bases of the junction unmatched. CDR1 SGHRS and CDR2 YFSETQ come from the germline V gene. The CDR3 DNA sequence: TGCGCCAGCAGCTTCGAGGGGGCGGCCTCCTACGAGCAGTACTAC. This gives the protein CASSFEGAASYEQYY.

This clonotype was seen a handful of times. Here the CDR3 DNA reads TGCGCCAGCAGCCAGGCTCGTGGGGAGGTTATCTTTCTCCCCCCTAGCACAGATACGCAGTATTTT. Protein: CASSQARGEVIFLPPSTDTQYF. The chain uses TRBV4-1 and TRBJ2-3, with D perhaps TRBD2 (6 bases). The CDR3 extends over 22 amino acids. Trimming shortened V by 3 bases and J by 0 bases, and 31 bases separated the two germline ends. The germline V gene has CDR1 MGHRA and CDR2 YSYEKL.

The rearrangement joins TRBV12-3 or TRBV12-4 to TRBJ1-1; no firm D call. The CDR3 is 13 residues long. Trimming shortened V by 6 bases and J by 4 bases, and 12 bases separated the two germline ends. The CDR3 bases are TGTGCCAGCAGCCACGTGTCCGGCACTGAAGCTTTCTTT. Encoded protein: CASSHVSGTEAFF.

J is TRBJ2-1 and V is TRBV7-3, with D possibly matching TRBD2 (5 bases). Per germline, CDR1 SGHTA and CDR2 FQGTGA. The CDR3 is made up of 16 amino acids. Trimming left V 3 bases short and J 2 bases short, with 14 bases between. The CDR3 loop reads CASSFLVREPYNEQFF. CDR3 coding DNA: TGTGCCAGCAGCTTCCTCGTTAGGGAGCCCTACAATGAGCAGTTCTTC.

This clonotype was seen repeatedly, ten times or more. The chain joins TRBV5-1 to TRBJ2-4; D gene unclear. Deletions cut 1 base from V and 8 bases from J, with 13 bases between. The CDR3 loop spans 14 amino acids. Looked up from germline, CDR1 is SGHRS and CDR2 is YFSETQ. The CDR3 loop is CASSLPQTPDIQYF. DNA for the CDR3: TGCGCCAGCAGCTTGCCACAGACTCCGGACATTCAGTACTTC. Combining the CDR3 with reference TRBV5-1 and TRBJ2-4 gives the whole variable domain KAGVTQTPRYLIKTRGQQVTLSCSPISGHRSVSWYQQTPGQGLQFLFEYFSETQRNKGNFPGRFSGRQFSNSRSEMNVSTLELGDSALYLCASSLPQTPDIQYFGAGTRLSVL.

The chain recombines TRBV7-9 with TRBJ2-7, with 11 positions matching TRBD2. V was pared by 5 bases and J by 3 bases, with 9 bases of the junction left unmatched. The CDR3 has 16 amino acids. Germline CDR1 SEHNR, CDR2 FQNEAQ (reference sequence). Written as DNA, the CDR3 is TGTGCCAGCAGCCCGCCCTCACTAGCGGGAGTCTACGAGCAGTACTTC. As protein: CASSPPSLAGVYEQYF. The entire variable domain, with the rest obtained from reference TRBV7-9 and TRBJ2-7, is as follows: DTGVSQNPRHKITKRGQNVTFRCDPISEHNRLYWYRQTLGQGPEFLTYFQNEAQLEKSRLLSDRFSAERPKGSFSTLEIQRTEQGDSAMYLCASSPPSLAGVYEQYFGPGTRLTVT.

This chain links TRBV12-3 or TRBV12-4 with TRBJ1-1; the D gene is possibly TRBD1 (5 bases). The ends were cut back, 2 bases at V and 0 bases at J, with 13 bases in the middle. CDR3 length equals 16 residues. The CDR3 here is CASSLRGIPLNTEAFF. The CDR3 coding sequence is TGTGCCAGCAGTTTACGGGGGATTCCCCTGAACACTGAAGCTTTCTTT.

The chain has TRBV7-9 and TRBJ1-2; 7 bases align to TRBD1. Germline CDR1 and CDR2: SEHNR and FQNEAQ (reference sequence). CDR3 length equals 15 residues. Losses at the gene ends were 5 bases for V and 0 bases for J; bases not matched to a gene: 6. This CDR3 reads CASSPTDRTNYGYTF. CDR3 in DNA: TGTGCCAGCAGCCCCACGGACAGGACTAACTATGGCTACACCTTC.

The V call is TRBV5-1, the J call TRBJ1-2; D gene unclear. The germline gives CDR1 SGHRS, CDR2 YFSETQ. This CDR3 is 14 amino acids long. Between the trimmed V and J ends, which lost 0 bases and 3 bases, there was a span of 9 bases. In nucleotides, the CDR3 is TGCGCCAGCAGCTTGGGCGGGGTAGACTATGGCTACACCTTC. Protein sequence: CASSLGGVDYGYTF.

This clonotype was seen more than once but under ten times. The chain combines TRBV29-1 with TRBJ2-5; 8 bases line up with TRBD2. The CDR3 is made up of 14 amino acids. Per germline, CDR1 SQVTM and CDR2 ANQGSEA. V lost 4 bases, J lost 2 bases, and 6 bases stayed unmatched. The CDR3 region has the DNA TGCAGCGTTGGTCGGGGGGGGCGTCAAGAGACCCAGTACTTC. Translating gives CSVGRGGRQETQYF.

The rearrangement links TRBV15 to TRBJ1-4; D is undetermined. Germline CDR1 reads LNHNV; CDR2 reads YYDKDF (reference sequence). This CDR3 is 14 amino acids long. The germline V and J ends were trimmed by 0 bases and 7 bases, with 9 bases remaining between them. The CDR3: CATSRDWSGEKLFF. CDR3 DNA: TGTGCCACCAGCAGAGATTGGTCCGGTGAAAAACTGTTTTTT.